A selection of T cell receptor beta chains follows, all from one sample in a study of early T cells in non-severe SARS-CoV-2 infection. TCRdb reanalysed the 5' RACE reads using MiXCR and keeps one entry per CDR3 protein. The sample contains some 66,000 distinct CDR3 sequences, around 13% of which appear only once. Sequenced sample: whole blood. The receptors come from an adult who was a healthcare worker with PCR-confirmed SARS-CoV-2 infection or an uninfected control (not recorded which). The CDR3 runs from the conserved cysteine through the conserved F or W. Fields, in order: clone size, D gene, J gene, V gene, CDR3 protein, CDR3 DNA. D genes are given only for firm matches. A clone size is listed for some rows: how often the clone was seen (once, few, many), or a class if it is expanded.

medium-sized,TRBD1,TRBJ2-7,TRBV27,CASSLQGANYEQYF,TGTGCCAGCAGTTTACAGGGGGCCAACTACGAGCAGTACTTC
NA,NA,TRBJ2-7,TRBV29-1,CSVEYGAGQYF,TGCAGCGTTGAATACGGCGCCGGGCAGTACTTC
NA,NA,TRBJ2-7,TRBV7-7,CASSFRVQDEQYF,TGTGCTAGCAGCTTTAGGGTGCAGGACGAGCAGTACTTC
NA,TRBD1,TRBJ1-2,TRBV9,CASSVGLGQGANGYTF,TGTGCCAGCAGCGTAGGGTTAGGACAGGGGGCGAATGGCTACACCTTC
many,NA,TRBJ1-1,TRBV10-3,CAISESGRVNTEAFF,TGTGCCATCAGTGAGTCCGGGAGGGTGAACACTGAAGCTTTCTTT
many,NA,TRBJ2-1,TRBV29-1,CSVEAGALDPQFF,TGCAGCGTTGAAGCTGGGGCGTTGGATCCGCAGTTCTTC
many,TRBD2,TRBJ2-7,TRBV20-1,CSARDPLGLAGGYEQYF,TGCAGTGCTAGAGATCCCCTCGGACTAGCGGGAGGGTACGAGCAGTACTTC
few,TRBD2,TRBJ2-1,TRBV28,CASSSKRDLGREQFF,TGTGCCAGCAGTTCCAAGCGGGATTTAGGGCGGGAGCAGTTCTTC
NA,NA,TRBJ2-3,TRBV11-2,CASSLSTGADTQYF,TGTGCCAGCAGCTTATCGACTGGAGCAGATACGCAGTATTTT
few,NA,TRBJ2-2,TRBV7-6,CASSPTGPHTGELFF,TGTGCCAGCAGCCCTACCGGACCGCATACCGGGGAGCTGTTTTTT
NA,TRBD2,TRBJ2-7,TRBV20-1,CSAPKTSGSYEQYF,TGCAGTGCCCCAAAGACTAGCGGGAGTTACGAGCAGTACTTC
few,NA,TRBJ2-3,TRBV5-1,CASSRRGDTDTQYF,TGCGCCAGCAGCCGCCGAGGGGACACAGATACGCAGTATTTT
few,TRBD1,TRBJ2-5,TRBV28,CASGTGMETQYF,TGTGCCAGCGGGACAGGGATGGAGACCCAGTACTTC
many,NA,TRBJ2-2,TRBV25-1,CASSASANTGELFF,TGTGCCAGCAGTGCCTCCGCGAACACCGGGGAGCTGTTTTTT
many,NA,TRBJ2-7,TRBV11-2,CASSLVGQAASYEQYF,TGTGCCAGCAGCTTAGTAGGGCAAGCGGCCTCCTACGAGCAGTACTTC
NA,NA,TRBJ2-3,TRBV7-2,CASSPIGRGYGTDTQYF,TGTGCCAGCAGCCCTATAGGAAGGGGCTATGGCACAGATACGCAGTATTTT
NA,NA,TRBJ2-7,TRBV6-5,CASSSTSAYEQYF,TGTGCCAGCAGTTCCACTAGTGCCTACGAGCAGTACTTC
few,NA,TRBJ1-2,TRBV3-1,CASSPYKDGYTF,TGTGCCAGCAGCCCCTACAAGGATGGCTACACCTTC
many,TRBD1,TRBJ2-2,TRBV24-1,CATSAPSTGGGTGELFF,TGTGCCACCAGTGCCCCTTCGACAGGGGGAGGGACCGGGGAGCTGTTTTTT
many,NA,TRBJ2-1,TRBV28,CASSLDSQFF,TGTGCCAGCAGCCTGGACTCGCAGTTCTTC
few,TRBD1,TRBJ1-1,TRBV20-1,CSAVTAGQSHTEAFF,TGCAGTGCGGTGACCGCGGGACAGTCTCACACTGAAGCTTTCTTT
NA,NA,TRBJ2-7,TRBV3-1,CASSPGISYEQYF,TGTGCCAGCAGCCCCGGTATTTCCTACGAGCAGTACTTC
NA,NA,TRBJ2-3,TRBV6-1,CASSLGGDSTDTQYF,TGTGCCAGCAGCTTAGGCGGTGATAGCACAGATACGCAGTATTTT
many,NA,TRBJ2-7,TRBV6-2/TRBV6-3,CASSRRRGGKHEQYF,TGTGCCAGCAGCAGACGTAGGGGCGGTAAACACGAGCAGTACTTC
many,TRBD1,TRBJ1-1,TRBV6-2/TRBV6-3,CASSYWTGVRTEAFF,TGTGCCAGCAGTTACTGGACAGGGGTCCGGACTGAAGCTTTCTTT
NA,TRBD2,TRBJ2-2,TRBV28,CASSLWTSGNTGELFF,TGTGCCAGCAGTTTATGGACTAGCGGGAACACCGGGGAGCTGTTTTTT
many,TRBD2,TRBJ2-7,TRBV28,CASRRGLAGVSGEQYF,TGTGCCAGCAGGCGGGGGCTAGCGGGAGTGTCGGGCGAGCAGTACTTC
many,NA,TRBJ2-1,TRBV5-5,CASRGSGYNEQFF,TGTGCCAGCAGGGGGAGCGGATACAATGAGCAGTTCTTC
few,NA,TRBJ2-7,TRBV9,CASSVASNYEQYF,TGTGCCAGCAGCGTTGCCAGCAACTACGAGCAGTACTTC
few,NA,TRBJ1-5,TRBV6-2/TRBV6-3,CASRISNQPQHF,TGTGCCAGCAGGATTTCAAATCAGCCCCAGCATTTT
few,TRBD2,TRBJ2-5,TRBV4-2,CASSAGTSGQETQYF,TGTGCCAGCAGCGCTGGGACTAGCGGACAAGAGACCCAGTACTTC
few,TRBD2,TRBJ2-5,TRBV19,CASKLAGERGTQYF,TGTGCCAGCAAACTAGCGGGAGAGCGCGGGACCCAGTACTTC
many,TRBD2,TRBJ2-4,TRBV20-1,CSAPGSGGAKNIQYF,TGCAGTGCTCCAGGCAGCGGGGGAGCCAAAAACATTCAGTACTTC
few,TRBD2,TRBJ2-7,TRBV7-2,CASSSIAGGRPYEQYF,TGTGCCAGCAGCTCCATAGCGGGAGGACGACCTTACGAGCAGTACTTC
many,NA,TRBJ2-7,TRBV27,CASSLASYYEQYF,TGTGCCAGCAGTCTAGCGTCTTACTACGAGCAGTACTTC
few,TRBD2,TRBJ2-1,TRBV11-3,CASSPGLAGVDNEQFF,TGTGCCAGCAGCCCGGGACTAGCGGGAGTCGACAATGAGCAGTTCTTC
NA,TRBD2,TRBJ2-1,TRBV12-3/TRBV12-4,CASSRTSGSSGNEQFF,TGTGCCAGCAGTCGGACTAGCGGGAGCTCGGGTAATGAGCAGTTCTTC
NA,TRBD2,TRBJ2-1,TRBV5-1,CASSKGLADNEQFF,TGCGCCAGCAGCAAGGGACTAGCGGACAATGAGCAGTTCTTC
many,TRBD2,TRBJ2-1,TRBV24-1,CATSDPDPGLAGGPYEQFF,TGTGCCACCAGTGATCCAGATCCGGGACTAGCGGGAGGGCCCTATGAGCAGTTCTTC